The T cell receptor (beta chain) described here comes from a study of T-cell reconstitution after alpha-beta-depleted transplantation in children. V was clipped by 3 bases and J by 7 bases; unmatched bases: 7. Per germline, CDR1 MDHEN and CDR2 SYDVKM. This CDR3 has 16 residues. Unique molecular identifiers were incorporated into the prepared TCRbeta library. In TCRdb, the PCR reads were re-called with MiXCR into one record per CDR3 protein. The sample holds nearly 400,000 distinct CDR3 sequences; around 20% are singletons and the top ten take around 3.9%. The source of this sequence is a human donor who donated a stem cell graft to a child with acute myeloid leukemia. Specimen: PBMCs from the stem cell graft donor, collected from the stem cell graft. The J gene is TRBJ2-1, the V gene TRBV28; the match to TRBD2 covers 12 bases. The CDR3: CASSLLTSGRVNEQFF. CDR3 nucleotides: TGTGCCAGCAGTTTGCTGACTAGCGGGAGAGTAAATGAGCAGTTCTTC.